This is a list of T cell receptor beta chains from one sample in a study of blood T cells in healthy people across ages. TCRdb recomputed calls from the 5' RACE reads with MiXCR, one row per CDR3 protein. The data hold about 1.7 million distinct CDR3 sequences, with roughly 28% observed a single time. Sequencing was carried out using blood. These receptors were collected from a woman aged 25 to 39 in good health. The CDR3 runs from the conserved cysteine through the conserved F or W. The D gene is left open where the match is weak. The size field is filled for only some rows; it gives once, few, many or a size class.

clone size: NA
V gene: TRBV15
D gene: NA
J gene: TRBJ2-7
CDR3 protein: CATSRAGFREQYF
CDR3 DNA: TGTGCCACCAGCAGAGCAGGGTTCCGCGAGCAGTACTTC

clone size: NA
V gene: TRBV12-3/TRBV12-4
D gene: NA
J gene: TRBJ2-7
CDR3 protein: CASSPDSAEQYF
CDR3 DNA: TGTGCCAGCAGTCCAGACAGTGCCGAGCAGTACTTC

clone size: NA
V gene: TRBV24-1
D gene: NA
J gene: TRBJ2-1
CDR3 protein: CATSGVAYNEQFF
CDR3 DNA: TGTGCCACCAGCGGGGTGGCCTACAATGAGCAGTTCTTC

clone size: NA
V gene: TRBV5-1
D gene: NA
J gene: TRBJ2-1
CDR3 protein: CASSSTDAIAMNEQFF
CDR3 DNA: TGCGCCAGCAGCTCTACGGACGCAATTGCGATGAATGAGCAGTTCTTC

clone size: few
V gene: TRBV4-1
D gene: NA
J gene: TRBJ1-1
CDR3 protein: CASSQNPATNTEAFF
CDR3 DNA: TGCGCCAGCAGCCAGAATCCGGCAACGAACACTGAAGCTTTCTTT

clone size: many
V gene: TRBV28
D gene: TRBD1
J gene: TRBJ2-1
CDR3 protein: CASSLTRTGNEQFF
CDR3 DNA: TGCGCCAGCAGCCTAACCCGGACAGGTAATGAGCAGTTCTTC

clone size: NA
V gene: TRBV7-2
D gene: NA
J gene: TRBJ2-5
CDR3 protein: CASSHYNRPETQYF
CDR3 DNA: TGTGCCAGCAGTCACTATAATCGCCCAGAGACCCAGTACTTC

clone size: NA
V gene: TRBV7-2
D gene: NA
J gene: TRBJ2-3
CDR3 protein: CARSSDTQYF
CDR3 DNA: TGTGCCCGCAGCTCCGATACGCAGTATTTT

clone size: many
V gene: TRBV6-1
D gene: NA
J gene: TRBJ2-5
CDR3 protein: CASRALKYSSRTEQLQETQYF
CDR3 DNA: TGTGCCAGCAGAGCATTGAAGTATAGTAGTCGGACAGAGCAACTCCAAGAGACCCAGTACTTC

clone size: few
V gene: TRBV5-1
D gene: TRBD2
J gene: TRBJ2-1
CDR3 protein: CASTLTLAGANERFF
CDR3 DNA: TGCGCCAGCACCCTCACATTAGCGGGAGCAAATGAGCGGTTCTTC

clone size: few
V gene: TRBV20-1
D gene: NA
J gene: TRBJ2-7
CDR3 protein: CSTREPSRSYEQYF
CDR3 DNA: TGCAGTACTAGAGAGCCCTCACGATCCTACGAGCAGTACTTC

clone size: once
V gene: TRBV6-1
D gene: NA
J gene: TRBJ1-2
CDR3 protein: CANSEEPLVTNGYTF
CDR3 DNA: TGTGCCAACAGTGAAGAACCTTTAGTAACGAATGGCTACACCTTC

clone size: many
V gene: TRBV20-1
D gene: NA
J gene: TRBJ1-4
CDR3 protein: CSASNRPNEKLFF
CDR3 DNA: TGCAGTGCTAGTAACAGGCCTAATGAAAAACTGTTTTTT

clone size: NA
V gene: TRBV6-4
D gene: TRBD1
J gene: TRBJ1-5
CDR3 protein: CASRWTGNVYSNQPQHF
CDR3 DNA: TGTGCCAGCAGGTGGACAGGTAATGTTTATAGCAATCAGCCCCAGCATTTT

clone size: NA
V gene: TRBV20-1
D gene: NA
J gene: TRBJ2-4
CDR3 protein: CSARDLSNEQYF
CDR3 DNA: TGCAGTGCTAGAGATCTATCGAATGAGCAGTACTTC

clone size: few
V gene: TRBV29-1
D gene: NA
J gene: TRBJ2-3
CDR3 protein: CSVVRDATDTQYF
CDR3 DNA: TGCAGCGTTGTACGAGACGCGACAGATACGCAGTATTTT

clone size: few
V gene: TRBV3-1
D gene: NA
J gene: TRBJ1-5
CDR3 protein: CASSQEGSTGGNQPQHF
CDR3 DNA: TGTGCCAGCAGCCAAGAAGGGTCGACAGGAGGAAATCAGCCCCAGCATTTT

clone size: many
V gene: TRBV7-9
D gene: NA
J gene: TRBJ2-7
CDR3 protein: CASSFSRGEQYF
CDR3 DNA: TGTGCCAGCAGCTTCTCTCGCGGCGAGCAGTACTTC

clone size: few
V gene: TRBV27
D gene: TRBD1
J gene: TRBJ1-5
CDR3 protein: CASKGTGEHKHLQHF
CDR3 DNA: TGTGCCAGCAAGGGAACAGGGGAACACAAACACCTCCAGCATTTT

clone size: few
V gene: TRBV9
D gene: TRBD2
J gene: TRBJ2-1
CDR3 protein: CASSSNGASGRANNEQFF
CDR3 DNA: TGTGCCAGCAGCTCCAACGGGGCTAGCGGGAGGGCCAACAATGAGCAGTTCTTC

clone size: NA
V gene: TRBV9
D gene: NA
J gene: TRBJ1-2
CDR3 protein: CASSGQERGGYGYTF
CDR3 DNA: TGTGCCAGCAGCGGACAAGAGAGGGGAGGCTATGGCTACACCTTC

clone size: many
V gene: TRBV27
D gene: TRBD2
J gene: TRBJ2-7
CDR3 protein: CASMGRGAGDHEQYF
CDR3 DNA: TGTGCCAGCATGGGCCGTGGAGCGGGAGACCACGAGCAGTACTTC

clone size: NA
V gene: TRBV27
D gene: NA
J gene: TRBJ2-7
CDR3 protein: CASDPSLLWRRSYEQYF
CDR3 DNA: TGTGCCAGCGACCCATCACTACTCTGGCGGAGGTCCTACGAGCAGTACTTC

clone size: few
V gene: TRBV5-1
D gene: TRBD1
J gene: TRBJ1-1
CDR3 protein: CASSVDRQGEAFF
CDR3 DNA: TGCGCCAGCAGCGTGGACCGACAGGGTGAAGCTTTCTTT

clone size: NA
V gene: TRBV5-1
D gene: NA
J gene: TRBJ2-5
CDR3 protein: CASSPEVRETQYF
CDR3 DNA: TGCGCCAGCAGCCCCGAAGTCAGAGAGACCCAGTACTTC

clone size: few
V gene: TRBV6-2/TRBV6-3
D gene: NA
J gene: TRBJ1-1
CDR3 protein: CASIYRVNMNTEAFF
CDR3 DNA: TGTGCCAGCATCTACAGGGTGAATATGAACACTGAAGCTTTCTTT

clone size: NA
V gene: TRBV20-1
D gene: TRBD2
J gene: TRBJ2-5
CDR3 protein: CSARAVAGAETQYF
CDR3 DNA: TGCAGTGCTAGAGCGGTAGCGGGGGCGGAGACCCAGTACTTC

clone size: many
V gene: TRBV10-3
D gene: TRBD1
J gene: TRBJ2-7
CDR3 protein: CAIGTGGHEQYF
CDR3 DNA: TGTGCCATAGGGACAGGGGGACACGAGCAGTACTTC